One and the same sample provided the 6 T cell receptor beta chains below, sequenced in a study of T cell responses to AZD1222 COVID-19 vaccine. The repertoire was sequenced with immunoSEQ multiplex PCR; TCRdb's copy has only in-frame clones and lacks some. The sample lists approximately 130,000 clones, 75% to 90% seen once, with over 8.5% in the top ten. Sequencing used peripheral blood, obtained on day 0 of MenACWY control vaccination. The receptors originated from an adult in good health.

The CDR3 loop reads CASSQDRAGGGEADTQYF. The CDR3 nucleotides read TGTGCCAGCAGCCAAGATCGCGCGGGAGGCGGGGAGGCAGATACGCAGTATTTT. This sequence joins TRBV4-2 and TRBJ2-3, with TRBD2 matching over 8 bases. Trimming at V came to 0 bases and at J to 4 bases, leaving 12 bases not matched to a gene. The CDR3 spans 18 residues. In germline, CDR1 is LGHNA, CDR2 YNFKEQ.

The V and J genes are TRBV2 and TRBJ2-7; TRBD1 is a possible D gene (6 bases). Germline-derived CDR1 and CDR2 are SNHLY and FYNNEI. V gave up 6 bases and J gave up 6 bases, with 15 bases separating them. CDR3 length: 13 amino acids. CDR3: CASRLRTDAEQYF. The CDR3 DNA is TGTGCCAGCAGATTGAGGACAGACGCCGAGCAGTACTTC. The variable domain in full, with the rest retrieved from reference TRBV2 and TRBJ2-7, is EPEVTQTPSHQVTQMGQEVILRCVPISNHLYFYWYRQILGQKVEFLVSFYNNEISEKSEIFDDQFSVERPDGSNFTLKIRSTKLEDSAMYFCASRLRTDAEQYFGPGTRLTVT.

The V gene is TRBV30, the J gene TRBJ2-1, with D maybe TRBD1 (6 bases). Trimming took off 4 bases at V and 6 bases at J, with 34 bases between the two ends. This CDR3 comprises 20 residues. Germline-derived CDR1 and CDR2 are GTSNPN and SVGIG (reference sequence). Here the CDR3 DNA reads TGTGCCTGGACCCTACGTCCGGGACAATTCTCCCCACTTCTCCTCAATGAGCAGTTCTTC. Its protein product is CAWTLRPGQFSPLLLNEQFF.

The rearrangement uses TRBV30 and TRBJ2-1; 7 nucleotides match TRBD2. The CDR3 has 17 residues. Germline V gene sequence: CDR1 GTSNPN, CDR2 SVGIG (reference sequence). Germline trimming cut 0 bases from V and 3 bases from J; bases unmatched to any gene: 11. CDR3 protein: CAWSVEGGPVYYNEQFF. CDR3 DNA sequence: TGTGCCTGGAGTGTTGAGGGAGGGCCAGTCTACTACAATGAGCAGTTCTTC.

The V gene is TRBV19, the J gene TRBJ1-1; D is possibly TRBD1 (6 bases). Trimming shortened V by 1 base and J by 0 bases, and 9 bases separated the two germline ends. The CDR3 sequence is 15 residues long. The V gene's germline CDR1 is LNHDA and CDR2 SQIVND (reference sequence). CDR3 in amino acids: CASSIGPGVNTEAFF. The CDR3 DNA follows: TGTGCCAGTAGTATAGGTCCAGGGGTGAACACTGAAGCTTTCTTT.

The V call is TRBV9, the J call TRBJ2-1, with 10 bases aligning to TRBD2. This CDR3 is built from 15 residues. The trim removed 1 base at V and 7 bases at J, leaving 5 bases unmatched. CDR1 and CDR2 (germline): SGDLS, YYNGEE. CDR3 coding DNA: TGTGCCAGCAGCGTACTAGCGGGAGTGGGTAATGAGCAGTTCTTC. This translates into CASSVLAGVGNEQFF.